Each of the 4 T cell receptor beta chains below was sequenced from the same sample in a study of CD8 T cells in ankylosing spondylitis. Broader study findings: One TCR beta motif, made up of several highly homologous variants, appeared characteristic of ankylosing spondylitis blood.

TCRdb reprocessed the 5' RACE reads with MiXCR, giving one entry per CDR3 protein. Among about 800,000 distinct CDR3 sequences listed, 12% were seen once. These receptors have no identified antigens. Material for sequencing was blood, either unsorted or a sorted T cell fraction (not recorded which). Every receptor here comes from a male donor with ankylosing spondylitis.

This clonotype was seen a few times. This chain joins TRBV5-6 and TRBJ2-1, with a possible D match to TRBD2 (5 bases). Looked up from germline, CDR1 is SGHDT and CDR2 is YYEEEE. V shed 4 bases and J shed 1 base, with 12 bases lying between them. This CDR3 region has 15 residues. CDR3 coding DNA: TGTGCCAGCAGCCCCCAACTAGTATCCTACAATGAGCAGTTCTTC. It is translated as CASSPQLVSYNEQFF.

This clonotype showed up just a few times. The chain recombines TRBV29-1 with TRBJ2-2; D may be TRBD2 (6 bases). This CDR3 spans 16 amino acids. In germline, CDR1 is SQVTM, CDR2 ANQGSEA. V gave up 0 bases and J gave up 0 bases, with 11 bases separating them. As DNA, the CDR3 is TGCAGCGTTGAAGATTGGGGGGTGGCGAACACCGGGGAGCTGTTTTTT. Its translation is CSVEDWGVANTGELFF.

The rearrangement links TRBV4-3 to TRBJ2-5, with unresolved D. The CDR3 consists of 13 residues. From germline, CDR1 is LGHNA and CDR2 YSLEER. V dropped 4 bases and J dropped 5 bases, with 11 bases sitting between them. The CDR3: CASSLAVAETQYF. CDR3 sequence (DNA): TGCGCCAGCAGCCTGGCGGTGGCGGAGACCCAGTACTTC.

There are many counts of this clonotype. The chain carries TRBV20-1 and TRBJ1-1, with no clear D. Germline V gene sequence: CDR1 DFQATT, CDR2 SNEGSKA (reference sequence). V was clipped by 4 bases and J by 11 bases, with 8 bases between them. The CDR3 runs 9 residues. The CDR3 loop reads CSAKAGAFF. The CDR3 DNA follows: TGCAGTGCTAAGGCCGGGGCTTTCTTT.